Below, 9 T cell receptor beta chains from the same sample are listed, as sequenced in a study of blood T cell repertoires in COVID-19. The protocol was immunoSEQ multiplex PCR, while the TCRdb copy is restricted to in-frame clones and leaves out a portion. The sample comprises approximately 200,000 clones, around 86% of which are singletons, and around 9% rests with the top ten. The sequenced sample was PBMCs or T cells enriched from blood (not recorded which). The receptors originated from a woman in her twenties or thirties who had recovered from COVID-19.

This clone was observed a single time. The rearrangement joins TRBV5-5 to TRBJ2-2; 7 positions match TRBD2. CDR1 and CDR2 (germline): SGHKS, YYEKEE (reference sequence). CDR3 size: 17 residues. Germline trimming cut 0 bases from V and 5 bases from J; bases unmatched to any gene: 10. The chain's CDR3 is CASSLVSGRRGTGELFF. CDR3 bases: TGTGCCAGCAGCTTGGTCTCGGGGCGGCGGGGGACCGGGGAGCTGTTTTTT.

The chain joins TRBV7-3 to TRBJ2-3; 13 bases are a match to TRBD2. Trimming cost V 5 bases and J 0 bases; bases outside gene matches: 2. Germline values: CDR1 SGHTA, CDR2 FQGTGA. CDR3 length: 16 amino acids. The CDR3: CASSQTSGRSTDTQYF. CDR3 bases: TGTGCCAGCAGCCAGACTAGCGGGAGGAGCACAGATACGCAGTATTTT.

This clone was seen a few times. The chain joins TRBV5-1 to TRBJ1-2; 7 bases match TRBD1. CDR3 length: 16 amino acids. Germline CDR1 SGHRS, CDR2 YFSETQ. The J segment lost 1 base and the V segment lost 3 bases, leaving 9 bases of the junction unmatched. The CDR3 sequence is CASSSGATGNNYGYTF. CDR3 in DNA: TGCGCCAGCAGCTCCGGGGCGACAGGGAATAACTATGGCTACACCTTC.

This chain connects TRBV7-3 to TRBJ2-1; 13 positions agree with TRBD2. The CDR3 is made up of 16 amino acids. Germline trimming cut 4 bases from V and 1 base from J; bases unmatched to any gene: 1. Germline CDR1 reads SGHTA; CDR2 reads FQGTGA. CDR3 in DNA: TGTGCCAGCAGCTCACTAGCGGGAGGGTCCTACAATGAGCAGTTCTTC. This gives the protein CASSSLAGGSYNEQFF.

This sequence joins TRBV24-1 and TRBJ2-1, with TRBD1 matching over 9 bases. V lost 7 bases and J lost 6; bases outside the gene matches: 3. The length of the CDR3 is 13 residues. Germline CDR1 is KGHDR and CDR2 is SFDVKD. The CDR3 is CATRTTGGNEQFF. For the CDR3, the DNA is TGTGCCACCAGAACGACAGGGGGCAATGAGCAGTTCTTC.

This clone turned up a few times. The chain is built from TRBV3-1 (or the pseudogene TRBV3-2) and TRBJ1-4, with D perhaps matching TRBD1 (6 bases). Trimming removed 4 bases at V and 2 bases at J, with 8 bases between. The CDR3 spans 14 residues. Germline CDR1 is LGHDT and CDR2 is YNNKEL (reference sequence). The CDR3 loop is CASSLRGTNEKLFF. The CDR3 bases are TGTGCCAGCAGCCTAAGGGGGACTAATGAAAAACTGTTTTTT.

The rearrangement links TRBV7-6 to TRBJ2-1; 9 nucleotides match TRBD2. Germline CDR1 SGHVS, CDR2 FNYEAQ. The CDR3 length is 16 residues. Unmatched junction bases numbered 19, after V lost 5 bases and J lost 14 bases. CDR3 amino acids: CASSPNSGRGGVREFF. The CDR3 DNA is TGTGCCAGCAGCCCGAATAGCGGGAGAGGAGGTGTTCGTGAGTTCTTC. The full variable domain, rest sourced from reference TRBV7-6 and TRBJ2-1, is GAGVSQSPRYKVTKRGQDVALRCDPISGHVSLYWYRQALGQGPEFLTYFNYEAQQDKSGLPNDRFSAERPEGSISTLTIQRTEQRDSAMYRCASSPNSGRGGVREFFGPGTRLTVL.

The DNA of the CDR3 is TGTGCCAGCAGCCGTGGACTAGCGGGAGTATCCGGGGAGCTGTTTTTT. It specifies CASSRGLAGVSGELFF. The chain recombines TRBV5-6 with TRBJ2-2, with 13 bases that match TRBD2. In germline, CDR1 is SGHDT, CDR2 YYEEEE. The CDR3 has 16 residues. V shed 4 bases, J shed 6 bases, and the junction held 6 bases outside the gene matches.

The chain couples TRBV7-8 to TRBJ2-3, with 8 bases lining up with TRBD1. The germline gives CDR1 SGHVS, CDR2 FQNEAQ. The trim removed 10 bases at V and 2 bases at J, leaving 8 bases unmatched. This CDR3 region has 14 residues. In DNA, the CDR3 is TGTGCCATAACGACAGGGGCAATCACAGATACGCAGTATTTT. Translated: CAITTGAITDTQYF.